Following are 12 T cell receptor beta chains from one sample sequenced in a study of blood T cell repertoires in COVID-19. Produced via immunoSEQ multiplex PCR; TCRdb's table is partial and in-frame only. The table has around 150,000 clones, more than 75% seen once. The sample taken for sequencing was peripheral blood. These receptors were obtained from a man in his 70s with acute or convalescent COVID-19.

This chain links TRBV5-1 with TRBJ2-7, with a weak D call TRBD1 (11 bases). Deletions cut 2 bases from V and 2 bases from J, with 23 bases between. The CDR3 totals 18 residues. CDR1 is SGHRS and CDR2 is YFSETQ in the germline V gene. CDR3 region: CASSLGDRGSGRAYEQYF. The CDR3 DNA is TGCGCCAGCAGCTTAGGGGACAGGGGGAGCGGGAGGGCCTACGAGCAGTACTTC.

This clone is a singleton in its sample. The chain links TRBV11-2 to TRBJ2-3, with unresolved D. V gave up 8 bases and J gave up 2 bases, with 20 bases separating them. CDR1 and CDR2 from the germline V gene are SGHAT and FQNNGV. The CDR3 is 16 amino acids. The CDR3 nucleotides are TGTGCCAGCGCGACCGGCCCTAACTACTACACAGATACGCAGTATTTT. Translating it yields CASATGPNYYTDTQYF.

The V call is TRBV18, the J call TRBJ2-7; no firm D call. CDR1 and CDR2 (germline): KGHSH, LQKENI. V lost 2 bases and J 3 bases, leaving 11 bases between the germline ends. This CDR3 is built from 14 residues. The CDR3 coding sequence is TGTGCCAGCTCACCATCGGGTCAGAACTACGAGCAGTACTTC. Encoded protein: CASSPSGQNYEQYF.

The V and J genes are TRBV14 and TRBJ2-1; 11 nucleotides agree with TRBD2. Germline CDR1 is SGHDN and CDR2 is FVKESK. Losses at the gene ends were 2 bases for V and 8 bases for J; bases not matched to a gene: 14. CDR3 length: 18 amino acids. For the CDR3, the DNA is TGTGCCAGCAGCCAACTCACGACTAGCGGGACCCGGCCCCATGAGCAGTTCTTC. Translated: CASSQLTTSGTRPHEQFF.

The chain joins TRBV5-1 to TRBJ2-7, with 8 positions matching TRBD2. Germline V gives CDR1 SGHRS, CDR2 YFSETQ. With 6 bases clipped from V and 4 bases from J, the junction kept 12 bases outside the gene matches. The length of the CDR3 is 15 residues. The CDR3 loop reads CASTPLGQREYEQYF. DNA of the CDR3: TGCGCCAGCACCCCGCTGGGTCAGCGGGAGTACGAGCAGTACTTC.

Turning to this clone: One end of the junction varies from germline; a read error may be responsible. This chain joins TRBV2 and TRBJ2-1; D is perhaps TRBD2 (6 bases). In germline, CDR1 is SNHLY, CDR2 FYNNEI. The CDR3 sequence is 12 residues long. Written as DNA, the CDR3 is TGTGCCAGCAGTGAGCGTCGGGACGGGGGAGTCTTC. Translation gives CASSERRDGGVF.

The V call is TRBV23-1, the J call TRBJ2-1; 7 nucleotides line up with TRBD2. TRBV23-1 is identified as an open reading frame with a role that is uncertain. The V gene end was trimmed by 0 bases and the J gene end by 4 bases; junction bases not matched to a gene: 9. The CDR3 consists of 17 residues. The CDR3 is CASSQSPPERGYNEQFF. The CDR3 DNA reads TGCGCCAGCAGTCAATCGCCCCCGGAGCGGGGATACAATGAGCAGTTCTTC.

This chain joins TRBV5-1 and TRBJ1-1, with D possibly matching TRBD1 (5 bases). This CDR3 is 15 amino acids long. Germline V gives CDR1 SGHRS, CDR2 YFSETQ. Trimming stripped 0 bases from V and 4 bases from J, with 13 bases between. As DNA, the CDR3 is TGCGCCAGCAGCTTGGAGGGGTCCTCCGGCACTGAAGCTTTCTTT. It yields the protein CASSLEGSSGTEAFF.

As concerns this clone: The germline gene is not matched at one end of the junction; a read error may be the cause. CDR3 bases: TGTGCTAGCAGCTTACAGGCTAGCGGAGACTACGAGCAGTACTTC. It is translated as CASSLQASGDYEQYF. V and J are TRBV7-7 and TRBJ2-7; TRBD2 matches at 7 bases. The CDR3 runs 15 residues. Germline CDR1 SSHAT, CDR2 FNYEAQ (reference sequence). Complete variable domain (other parts from reference TRBV7-7 and TRBJ2-7): GAGVSQSPRYKVTKRGQDVTLRCDPISSHATLYWYQQALGQGPEFLTYFNYEAQPDKSGLPSDRFSAERPEGSISTLTIQRTEQRDSAMYRCASSLQASGDYEQYFGPGTRLTVT.

This clone was observed many times. The chain couples TRBV19 to TRBJ1-4, with D tentatively TRBD1 (5 bases). Germline V gene data show CDR1 as LNHDA and CDR2 as SQIVND (reference sequence). The CDR3 totals 17 residues. Between the trimmed V and J ends, which lost 4 bases and 5 bases, there was a span of 20 bases. The CDR3 spells CASSTAGGGLPNEKLFF. DNA for the CDR3: TGTGCCAGTAGTACCGCCGGCGGGGGATTACCCAATGAAAAACTGTTTTTT.

This clone was recorded a few times. The rearrangement links TRBV10-3 to TRBJ2-7, with D maybe TRBD1 (5 bases). The V gene lost 0 bases and the J gene lost 3 bases, with 12 bases spanning the gap. Germline V gene sequence: CDR1 ENHRY, CDR2 SYGVKD. CDR3 size: 15 residues. The CDR3 region is CAISESGEGDYEQYF. CDR3 in DNA: TGTGCCATCAGTGAGTCAGGGGAAGGCGACTACGAGCAGTACTTC.

This chain uses TRBV6-6 with TRBJ2-1, with 14 positions matching TRBD2. J lost 2 bases, V lost 6 bases, and 15 bases had no gene match. Germline CDR1 MNHNY, CDR2 SVGAGI (reference sequence). The length of the CDR3 is 20 residues. CDR3 in amino acids: CASSRSVGLAGAHTYNEQFF. The CDR3, as DNA: TGTGCCAGCAGCCGATCCGTGGGACTAGCGGGAGCTCATACCTACAATGAGCAGTTCTTC.